A single TCR beta chain is shown here with its context. Its antigen target is currently unknown. No base quality values were provided; no much bigger clone lies one nucleotide off. One collaborating source in Seattle enrolled patients while the patients were actively infected and followed the patients over time throughout the course of disease. The collaborating institutions used their own protocols to collect whole blood in K2EDTA tubes. Collaborator samples were shipped for TCRbeta analysis as frozen whole blood, isolated PBMCs, or DNA extracted from either sample type. TCRbeta CDR3 regions were amplified from genomic DNA using the immunoSEQ Assay, a bias-controlled multiplex PCR. In the paper's pipeline: Within the assay, amplification of reference gene primers was used to estimate how many nucleated cells each sample contained. To quantify the absolute abundance of each unique TCRbeta CDR3 rearrangement, sequence reads were collapsed and filtered. Productive Simpson clonality was computed per sample as the square root of Simpson's diversity index over productive rearrangements. TCRdb took this table from immuneACCESS and kept in-frame rearrangements with V and J called. Such tables lack part of the clones; where checked against another copy, unresolved V genes explain under half of the gap, and the rest is unexplained. V and J calls and clone size follow that table, whereas D and trimming were derived from the DNA. The sample profile shows around 90,000 clones; around 88% of them were found once. The ten biggest clones cover about 1.9% of the sample.

The source of the sample is a study of blood T cell repertoires in COVID-19 (dated by TCRdb to 2018 to 2020). At the level of the whole study: Samples covering the acute and convalescent phases of COVID-19 were provided by collaborators in the United States, Italy and Spain. The material from the prospective study consisted of cDNA or gDNA derived from T cells, B-cell-depleted T cells, or PBMCs. Deeply sampled blood TCRbeta repertoires from subjects exposed to, actively infected with, or recovered from COVID-19 were included in the dataset. A freely available public database, intended as a resource for researchers studying the immune response to SARS-CoV-2, is where the repertoires were released. Samples were obtained from the ongoing ImmuneRACE study (first 160 participants) and from about 1,300 subjects provided by 6 global collaborators. Sample metadata almost always included a de-identified subject ID, COVID-19 status, age in years and sex. Where available, HLA class I and class II types were taken from metadata supplied by the sample provider and were not determined by assay-based typing.

Inclusive of the bounding cysteine and phenylalanine, the CDR3 is 13 residues long. Only CDR3 DNA remains: 39 bases, in frame from the first base. From the germline V gene, CDR1 is WSHSY and CDR2 is SAAADI. V lost 6 bases and J lost 2 bases; the stretch between them is 10 bases long. Beyond this particular receptor, the publication reports: The quantity of clinical and demographic metadata differed by source and by participant and was supplied without curation.

The sequence is built from TRBV10-2 and TRBJ2-5; 6 matching bases give a weak D call of TRBD1. Material: peripheral blood. The source is a man aged 45-60 years with COVID-19, enrolled during active disease. CDR3 reads: CASRDSIQETQYF. The DNA reads as follows: TGCGCCAGCAGGGACAGCATACAAGAGACCCAGTACTTC.